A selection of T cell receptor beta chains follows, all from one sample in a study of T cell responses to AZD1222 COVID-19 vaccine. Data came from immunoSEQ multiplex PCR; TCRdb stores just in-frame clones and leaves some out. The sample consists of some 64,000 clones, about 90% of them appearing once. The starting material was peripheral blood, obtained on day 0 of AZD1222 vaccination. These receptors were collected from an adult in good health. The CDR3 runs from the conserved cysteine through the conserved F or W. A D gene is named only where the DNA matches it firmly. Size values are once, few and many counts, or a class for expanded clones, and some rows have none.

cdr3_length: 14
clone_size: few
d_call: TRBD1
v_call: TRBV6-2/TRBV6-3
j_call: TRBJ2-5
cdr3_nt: TGTGCCAGCAGTTGGACAGGGGCACAGGAGACCCAGTACTTC
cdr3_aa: CASSWTGAQETQYF

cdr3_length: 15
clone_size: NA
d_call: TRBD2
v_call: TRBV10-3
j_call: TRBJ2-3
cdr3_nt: TGTGCCATCAGGATGGGGCGGGGGTTTACAGATACGCAGTATTTT
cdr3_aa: CAIRMGRGFTDTQYF

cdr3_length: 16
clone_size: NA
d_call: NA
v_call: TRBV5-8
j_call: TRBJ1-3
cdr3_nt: TGTGCCAGCAGCCCCGGACGGGGTACCTCTGGAAACACCATATATTTT
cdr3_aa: CASSPGRGTSGNTIYF

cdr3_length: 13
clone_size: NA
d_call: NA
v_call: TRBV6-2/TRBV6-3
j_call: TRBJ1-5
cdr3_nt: TGTGCCAGCAGCCTGGATAGCAATCAGCCCCAGCATTTT
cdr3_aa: CASSLDSNQPQHF

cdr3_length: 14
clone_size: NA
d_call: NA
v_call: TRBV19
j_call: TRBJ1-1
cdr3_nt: TGTGCCAGCAGCCGGACAGAATTGAACACTGAAGCTTTCTTT
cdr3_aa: CASSRTELNTEAFF

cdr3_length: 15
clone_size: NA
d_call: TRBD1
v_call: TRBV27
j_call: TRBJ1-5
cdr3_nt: TGTGCCAGCAGTTTCCCCGGACAGGTCAATCAGCCCCAGCATTTT
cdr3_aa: CASSFPGQVNQPQHF

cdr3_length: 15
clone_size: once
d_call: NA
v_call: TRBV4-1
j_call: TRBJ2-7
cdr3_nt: TGCGCCAGCAGCTTTTCCCCCGACAGAGAGGGCGAGCAGTACTTC
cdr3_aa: CASSFSPDREGEQYF

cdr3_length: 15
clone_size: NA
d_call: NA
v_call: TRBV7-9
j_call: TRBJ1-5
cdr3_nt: TGTGCCAGCAGTTCCGGGGGACCAGGTCGTCAGCCCCAGCATTTT
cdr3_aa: CASSSGGPGRQPQHF

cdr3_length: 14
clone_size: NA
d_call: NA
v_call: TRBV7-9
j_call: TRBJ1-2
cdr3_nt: TGTGCCAGCAGCTTAGGGCACCTTGGCTATGGCTACACCTTC
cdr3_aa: CASSLGHLGYGYTF

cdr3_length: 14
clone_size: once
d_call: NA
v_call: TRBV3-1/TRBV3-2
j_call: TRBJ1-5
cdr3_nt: TGTGCCAGTGGAACAGGATCTGGCAATCAGCCCCAGCATTTT
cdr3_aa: CASGTGSGNQPQHF

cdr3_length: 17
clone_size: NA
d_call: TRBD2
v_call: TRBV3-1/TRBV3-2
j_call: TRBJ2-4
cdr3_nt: TGTGCCAGCAGCCAACCCGGGGGGGGAACCGCCAAAAACATTCAGTACTTC
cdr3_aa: CASSQPGGGTAKNIQYF

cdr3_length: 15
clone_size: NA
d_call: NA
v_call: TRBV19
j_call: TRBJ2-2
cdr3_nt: TGTGCCAGTAGACTAATTTTAGGGGACACCGGGGAGCTGTTTTTT
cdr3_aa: CASRLILGDTGELFF

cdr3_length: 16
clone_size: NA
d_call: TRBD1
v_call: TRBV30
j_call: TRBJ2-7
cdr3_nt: TGTGCCTGGAGTGCAAACCGGGACAGGGTATCCTACGAGCAGTACTTC
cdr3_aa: CAWSANRDRVSYEQYF

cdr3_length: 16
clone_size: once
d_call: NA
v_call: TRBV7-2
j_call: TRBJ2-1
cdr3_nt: TGTGCCAGCAGCTCCCTCAGGGGTAGCTCCTACAATGAGCAGTTCTTC
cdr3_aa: CASSSLRGSSYNEQFF

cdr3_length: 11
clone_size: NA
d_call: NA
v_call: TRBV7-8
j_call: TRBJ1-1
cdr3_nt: TGTGCCAGCAGCCTGGACACTGAAGCTTTCTTT
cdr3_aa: CASSLDTEAFF

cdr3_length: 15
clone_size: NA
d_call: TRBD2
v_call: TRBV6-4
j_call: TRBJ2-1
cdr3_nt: TGTGCCAGCAGCCAAACGACTAGCGGGTACAATGAGCAGTTCTTC
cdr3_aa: CASSQTTSGYNEQFF

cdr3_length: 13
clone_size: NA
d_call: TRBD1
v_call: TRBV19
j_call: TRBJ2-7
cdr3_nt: TGTGCCAGCCAGGGACAGGGGTCTTACGAGCAGTACTTC
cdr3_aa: CASQGQGSYEQYF

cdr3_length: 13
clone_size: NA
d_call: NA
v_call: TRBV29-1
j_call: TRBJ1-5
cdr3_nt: TGCAGCGTTGCAGGGTCTAGCAATCAGCCCCAGCATTTT
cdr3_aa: CSVAGSSNQPQHF

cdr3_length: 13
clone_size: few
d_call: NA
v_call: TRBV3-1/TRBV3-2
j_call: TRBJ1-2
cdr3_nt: TGTGCCAGCAGCCAAGCAAGGGAGTATGGCTACACCTTC
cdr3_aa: CASSQAREYGYTF

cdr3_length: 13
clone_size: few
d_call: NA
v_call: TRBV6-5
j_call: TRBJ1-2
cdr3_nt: TGTGCCAGCACCTCGGGATCTAACTATGGCTACACCTTC
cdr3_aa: CASTSGSNYGYTF

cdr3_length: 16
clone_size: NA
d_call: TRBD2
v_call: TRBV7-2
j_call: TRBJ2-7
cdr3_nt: TGTGCCAGCAGCTTAGTTGCTAGCGGGGTTACCTACGAGCAGTACTTC
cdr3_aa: CASSLVASGVTYEQYF

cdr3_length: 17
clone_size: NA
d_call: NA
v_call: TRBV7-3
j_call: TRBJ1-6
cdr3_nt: TGTGCCAGCAGCATAACGATTGGGGGCCCCTATAATTCACCCCTCCACTTT
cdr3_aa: CASSITIGGPYNSPLHF

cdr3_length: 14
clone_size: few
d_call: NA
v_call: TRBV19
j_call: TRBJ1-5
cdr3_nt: TGTGCCAGTAGTTCCCAGGGGCCGAATCAGCCCCAGCATTTT
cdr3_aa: CASSSQGPNQPQHF

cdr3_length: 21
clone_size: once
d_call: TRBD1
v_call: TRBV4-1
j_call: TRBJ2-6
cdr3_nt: TGCGCCAGCAGCCCAGCGGCCACACAGGGGACCCTACACTCTGGGGCCAACGTCCTGACTTTC
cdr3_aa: CASSPAATQGTLHSGANVLTF

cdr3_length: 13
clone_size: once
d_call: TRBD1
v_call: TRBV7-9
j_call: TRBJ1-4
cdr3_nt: TGTGCCAGCAGCTCCATGGACAGGAGCAAACTGTTTTTT
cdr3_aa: CASSSMDRSKLFF

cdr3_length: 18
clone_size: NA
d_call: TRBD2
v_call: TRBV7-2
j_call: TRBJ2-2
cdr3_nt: TGTGCCAGCAGCTTAAGAGGCGGGGGGTCAGGTTTCACCGGGGAGCTGTTTTTT
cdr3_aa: CASSLRGGGSGFTGELFF

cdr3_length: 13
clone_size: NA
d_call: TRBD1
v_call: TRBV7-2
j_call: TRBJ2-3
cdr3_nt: TGTGCCAGCGGGCAGGGGGTCACAGATACGCAGTATTTT
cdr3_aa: CASGQGVTDTQYF

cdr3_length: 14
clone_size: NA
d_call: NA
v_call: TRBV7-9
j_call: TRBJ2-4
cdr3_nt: TGTGCCAGCAGCGGGGACTGGGGGAAAAACATTCAGTACTTC
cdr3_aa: CASSGDWGKNIQYF

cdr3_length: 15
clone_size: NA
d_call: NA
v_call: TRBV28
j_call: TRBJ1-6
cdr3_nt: TGTGCCAGCAGTTTATGGCTCCCAGGGGATTCACCCCTCCACTTT
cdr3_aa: CASSLWLPGDSPLHF

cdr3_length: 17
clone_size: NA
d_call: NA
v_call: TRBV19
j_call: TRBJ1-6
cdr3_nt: TGTGCCAGTAGTCCCGGCCTCATTGGTCAGTTTAATTCACCCCTCCACTTT
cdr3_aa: CASSPGLIGQFNSPLHF

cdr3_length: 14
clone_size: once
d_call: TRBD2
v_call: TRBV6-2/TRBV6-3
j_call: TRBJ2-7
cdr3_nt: TGTGCCAGCAGTGTAGCGGGGAGCTCCTACGAGCAGTACTTC
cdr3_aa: CASSVAGSSYEQYF

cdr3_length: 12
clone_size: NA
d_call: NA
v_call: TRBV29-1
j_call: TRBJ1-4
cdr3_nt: TGCAGCGTTGAGGATCCGGGCCGAAAACTGTTTTTT
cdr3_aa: CSVEDPGRKLFF